The 5 T cell receptor beta chains in this list originate from one sample, sequenced in a study of blood T cell repertoires in COVID-19. Using immunoSEQ multiplex PCR, the repertoire was profiled, and TCRdb retains in-frame clones only, with some absent. Altogether about 140,000 clones are present, around nine tenths being singletons, with the ten largest covering more than 1.5%. Sequenced material: peripheral blood. The source of these receptors is a woman aged 60-70 years with acute or convalescent COVID-19.

The rearrangement uses TRBV7-2 and TRBJ2-5, with TRBD1 matching 8 bases. Germline CDR1 is SGHTA and CDR2 is FQGNSA. Germline trimming cut 3 bases from V and 4 bases from J; bases unmatched to any gene: 10. This CDR3 comprises 16 residues. DNA of the CDR3: TGTGCCAGCAGCTTCGGGGCAGGGGGCCCACTAGAGACCCAGTACTTC. Protein sequence: CASSFGAGGPLETQYF.

The chain has TRBV7-9 and TRBJ1-2, with 8 bases that match TRBD1. CDR1 and CDR2 from the germline V gene are SEHNR and FQNEAQ (reference sequence). J lost 6 bases, V lost 5 bases, and 5 bases had no gene match. The CDR3 spans 13 residues. CDR3 sequence (DNA): TGTGCCAGCAGCACCGGACAGGGCCATGGCTACACCTTC. It translates to CASSTGQGHGYTF.

The CDR3 loop reads CASRGTAATNEKLFF. The CDR3 DNA reads TGTGCCAGCAGGGGGACAGCTGCAACTAATGAAAAACTGTTTTTT. V gene TRBV2 combines with J gene TRBJ1-4; 7 bases map to TRBD1. This CDR3 comprises 15 residues. V was pared by 6 bases and J by 0 bases, with 4 bases of the junction left unmatched. Germline CDR1 SNHLY, CDR2 FYNNEI. The full variable domain, rest sourced from reference TRBV2 and TRBJ1-4, is EPEVTQTPSHQVTQMGQEVILRCVPISNHLYFYWYRQILGQKVEFLVSFYNNEISEKSEIFDDQFSVERPDGSNFTLKIRSTKLEDSAMYFCASRGTAATNEKLFFGSGTQLSVL.

V is TRBV4-3 and J is TRBJ2-1; 12 nucleotides align to TRBD1. Germline CDR1 and CDR2: LGHNA and YSLEER. The CDR3 totals 17 residues. Trimming at V came to 3 bases and at J to 9 bases, leaving 12 bases not matched to a gene. CDR3 nucleotides: TGCGCCAGCAGCCAGGACCCTGGGACAGGGGGCTACGGTGAGCAGTTCTTC. It specifies CASSQDPGTGGYGEQFF.

J is TRBJ1-3 and V is TRBV5-1; 9 bases are shared with TRBD1. The CDR3 loop spans 17 amino acids. Trimming removed 3 bases from V and 4 bases from J; junction bases left unmatched: 11. The germline gives CDR1 SGHRS, CDR2 YFSETQ. The CDR3 DNA reads as TGCGCCAGCAGCTGGGGAGCGGACAGGGGCGAGGGAAACACCATATATTTT. Translation: CASSWGADRGEGNTIYF.